The source of this TCR beta chain is a study of Graves' ophthalmopathy and Graves' hyperthyroidism. Study background: Untreated patients at initial diagnosis provided peripheral blood.

RNA transcripts were the source from which TCR beta CDR3 regions were amplified. The workflow started with a first-round RT-PCR run with HTBI primers and then moved on to a second-round multiplex PCR. In TCRdb, the multiplex PCR reads were re-called with MiXCR into one record per CDR3 protein. This sample carries a few hundred thousand distinct CDR3 sequences, approximately 16% of them seen once, and the ten largest clones take roughly 1.5%. This clonotype was seen ten or more times. V trimming: 5 bases; J trimming: 6 bases; junction bases outside the gene matches: 4. The CDR3 loop spans 14 amino acids. Germline CDR1 MNHEY, CDR2 SVGEGT. Moderate-to-severe activity, with CAS ≥3, NOSPECS ≥4 and duration under 3 months, characterized the donors with ophthalmopathy. Pregnancy or lactation, uncontrolled infections and other autoimmune diseases were grounds for excluding patients.

This receptor was taken from a woman under 30 with Graves' ophthalmopathy. The sequencing input was peripheral blood. The chain combines TRBV6-2 or TRBV6-3 with TRBJ1-5; 10 positions agree with TRBD1. The CDR3 reads CASSHGQGGQPQHF. For the CDR3, the DNA is TGTGCCAGCAGTCATGGACAGGGGGGTCAGCCCCAGCATTTT.